The 26 T cell receptor beta chains reported below all come from one sample, sequenced in a study of response to subunit inactivated influenza vaccine. Each CDR3 protein is one row after TCRdb ran MiXCR on the RT-PCR reads. Of 530,000 or so distinct CDR3 sequences in the sample, around 15% were seen once. Sequencing was performed on PBMCs from blood, taken 11 to 12 days after vaccination. The receptor source for this set is a man in his fifties who received an inactivated influenza vaccine.

The chain links TRBV11-2 to TRBJ2-2; D gene ambiguous. CDR3 length equals 17 residues. CDR1 and CDR2 (germline): SGHAT, FQNNGV. The V end was cut by 0 bases, the J end by 6 bases, with 17 bases between. The CDR3 coding sequence is TGTGCCAGCAGCTTAGATGTTTGGTCGGCTGTATCCGGGGAGCTGTTTTTT. Encoded protein: CASSLDVWSAVSGELFF.

This clonotype was detected only a few times. The J gene is TRBJ2-5, the V gene TRBV5-6; 14 bases fit TRBD2. After removal of 2 bases from V and 2 bases from J, the junction contained 2 bases not matched to a gene. Germline CDR1 SGHDT, CDR2 YYEEEE. This CDR3 has 16 amino acids. The CDR3 sequence is CASSFGLAGGQETQYF. The CDR3 bases are TGTGCCAGCAGCTTTGGACTAGCGGGGGGACAAGAGACCCAGTACTTC.

The chain combines TRBV6-2 or TRBV6-3 with TRBJ1-5; 7 nucleotides match TRBD1. The CDR3 runs 13 residues. Germline V lookup: CDR1 MNHEY, CDR2 SVGEGT. V shed 7 bases and J 7 bases; nucleotides not matched to a gene: 7. The CDR3 sequence: CASTNRQGQPQHF. The CDR3 DNA sequence: TGTGCCAGCACTAACAGACAGGGACAGCCCCAGCATTTT.

This clonotype was seen a few times. The chain is built from TRBV7-9 and TRBJ2-5; 10 bases fit TRBD1. Trimming took 7 bases from V and 1 from J; bases not matched to a gene: 6. Germline CDR1 is SEHNR and CDR2 is FQNEAQ (reference sequence). The CDR3 has 15 amino acids. For the CDR3, the DNA is TGTGCCAGCACCCGGGACAGGGGACCCCAAGAGACCCAGTACTTC. Translation gives CASTRDRGPQETQYF.

This sequence joins TRBV2 and TRBJ1-6, with D maybe TRBD1 (6 bases). Looked up from germline, CDR1 is SNHLY and CDR2 is FYNNEI. CDR3 size: 16 residues. V was cut by 6 bases and J by 7 bases, with 19 bases left in between. Here the CDR3 DNA reads TGTGCCAGCAGGGCTCTCGGGGGCTTCACAAATTCACCCCTCCACTTT. Its translation is CASRALGGFTNSPLHF. Using reference TRBV2 and TRBJ1-6 for the parts outside the CDR3, the full variable domain is EPEVTQTPSHQVTQMGQEVILRCVPISNHLYFYWYRQILGQKVEFLVSFYNNEISEKSEIFDDQFSVERPDGSNFTLKIRSTKLEDSAMYFCASRALGGFTNSPLHFGNGTRLTVT.

At least ten counts were recorded for this clonotype. The rearrangement joins TRBV5-1 to TRBJ1-5; tentatively, D is TRBD1 (5 bases). Germline V gene data show CDR1 as SGHRS and CDR2 as YFSETQ. The V end was cut by 0 bases, the J end by 5 bases, with 12 bases between. This CDR3 spans 15 amino acids. CDR3 nucleotide sequence: TGCGCCAGCAGCTTGGATGGGGGAAATTATCAGCCCCAGCATTTT. Translation gives CASSLDGGNYQPQHF.

This clonotype was recorded at least ten times. CDR3 sequence reads: CASSLDPGTYGYTF. CDR3 nucleotide sequence: TGTGCCAGCAGCTTAGATCCCGGGACCTATGGCTACACCTTC. The rearrangement joins TRBV11-2 to TRBJ1-2; perhaps TRBD1 as D (5 bases). V was trimmed by 0 bases and J by 4 bases, leaving 9 bases between them. CDR3 length: 14 residues. CDR1 SGHAT and CDR2 FQNNGV come from the germline V gene.

J is TRBJ2-3 and V is TRBV18; 8 bases map to TRBD2. Germline CDR1 is KGHSH and CDR2 is LQKENI. This CDR3 contains 16 residues. V gave up 3 bases and J gave up 0 bases; unmatched junction bases: 5. The CDR3 DNA reads as TGTGCCAGCTCACCGATGGCGGGAGGAAGCACAGATACGCAGTATTTT. It is translated as CASSPMAGGSTDTQYF. Using reference TRBV18 and TRBJ2-3 for the parts outside the CDR3, the full variable domain is NAGVMQNPRHLVRRRGQEARLRCSPMKGHSHVYWYRQLPEEGLKFMVYLQKENIIDESGMPKERFSAEFPKEGPSILRIQQVVRGDSAAYFCASSPMAGGSTDTQYFGPGTRLTVL.

This clonotype was detected many times. At one of its ends the junction is not consistent with the germline gene, which may arise from a read error. V usage is TRBV6-1 and J usage is TRBJ2-1; D ambiguous. This CDR3 is 13 amino acids long. Germline V gene lookup returns CDR1 MNHNS and CDR2 SASEGT. CDR3 bases: TGCGCCAGCAGAGAGAGCTCCTACAATGAGCAGTTCTTC. It specifies CASRESSYNEQFF.

V is TRBV6-1 and J is TRBJ2-7; D call uncertain. The CDR3 totals 13 residues. V was cut by 7 bases and J by 0 bases, with 10 bases left in between. Germline CDR1 is MNHNS and CDR2 is SASEGT. CDR3 protein: CASTSPFSYEQYF. CDR3 coding DNA: TGTGCCAGCACCTCGCCCTTCTCCTACGAGCAGTACTTC.

This clonotype was seen only a few times. The CDR3 here is CASSGIADPYEQYF. CDR3 sequence (DNA): TGTGCCAGCAGCGGGATAGCGGATCCCTACGAGCAGTACTTC. The chain employs TRBV9 and TRBJ2-7; tentatively, D is TRBD2 (6 bases). Trimming removed 3 bases at V and 2 bases at J, with 12 bases between. Looked up from germline, CDR1 is SGDLS and CDR2 is YYNGEE. CDR3 size: 14 residues.

This clonotype was counted only a few times. The chain uses TRBV5-1 and TRBJ1-5; D perhaps matches TRBD1 (5 bases). V dropped 0 bases and J dropped 6 bases, with 7 bases sitting between them. This CDR3 comprises 13 residues. Germline CDR1 is SGHRS and CDR2 is YFSETQ. The CDR3 DNA sequence: TGCGCCAGCAGCTTGGTAGGGACTCAGCCCCAGCATTTT. Translating it yields CASSLVGTQPQHF.

This clonotype has more than one count but fewer than ten. V and J are TRBV12-3 or TRBV12-4 and TRBJ2-1; D call uncertain. The CDR3 contains 14 residues. V dropped 2 bases and J dropped 8 bases, with 13 bases sitting between them. The CDR3 region is CASSLNGVRDEQFF. CDR3 DNA: TGTGCCAGCAGTTTAAATGGGGTCCGGGATGAGCAGTTCTTC.

This clonotype was seen a few times. The chain recombines TRBV7-9 with TRBJ2-5; D is uncertain. The V end lost 5 bases, the J end lost 5 bases, and 15 bases lay between the germline ends. CDR1 SEHNR and CDR2 FQNEAQ come from the germline V gene (reference sequence). The CDR3 covers 14 residues. Written as DNA, the CDR3 is TGTGCCAGCAGCCGGACCGCAAGTCGGGAGACCCAGTACTTC. This gives the protein CASSRTASRETQYF.

This clonotype appeared a few times. The J gene is TRBJ2-7, the V gene TRBV4-3, with TRBD2 matching 7 bases. V was pared by 0 bases and J by 3 bases, with 5 bases of the junction left unmatched. In germline, CDR1 is LGHNA, CDR2 YSLEER. This CDR3 spans 15 amino acids. The CDR3 nucleotides are TGCGCCAGCAGCCAAGATCGGGCGGGGGTCTACGAGCAGTACTTC. Translating it yields CASSQDRAGVYEQYF.

The chain carries TRBV7-8 and TRBJ2-5; 7 bases line up with TRBD1. CDR1 and CDR2 from the germline V gene are SGHVS and FQNEAQ. After removal of 5 bases from V and 3 bases from J, the junction contained 9 bases not matched to a gene. The CDR3 has 15 amino acids. The CDR3 nucleotides read TGTGCCAGCAGCCCTCCGGGACAGAAGAAAGAGACCCAGTACTTC. Encoded protein: CASSPPGQKKETQYF.

This clonotype was detected a few times. V is TRBV9 and J is TRBJ2-3, with D maybe TRBD2 (7 bases). V was pared by 6 bases and J by 1 base, with 15 bases between. The germline V gene has CDR1 SGDLS and CDR2 YYNGEE. CDR3 length: 15 amino acids. The CDR3 region has the DNA TGTGCCAGCACCAAGGGGGGGGGGCGCACAGATACGCAGTATTTT. Protein sequence: CASTKGGGRTDTQYF.

This clonotype was observed a handful of times. The V gene is TRBV20-1, the J gene TRBJ2-7, with D perhaps assigned TRBD1 or TRBD2 (5 bases each). The V gene's germline CDR1 is DFQATT and CDR2 SNEGSKA (reference sequence). V lost 0 bases, J lost 4 bases, and 13 bases lay in between. This CDR3 has 14 residues. DNA of the CDR3: TGCAGTGCTAGAGATCGGGACCAGGGATACGAGCAGTACTTC. Translated, it gives CSARDRDQGYEQYF.

This clonotype showed up just a few times. V usage is TRBV10-3 and J usage is TRBJ2-7; D is unclear. Germline V CDR1 and CDR2: ENHRY, SYGVKD. V gave up 0 bases and J gave up 4 bases, with 10 bases separating them. The CDR3 has 14 residues. CDR3 loop: CAISESILGYEQYF. The CDR3 nucleotides read TGTGCCATCAGTGAGTCTATATTGGGATACGAGCAGTACTTC.

There are a few counts of this clonotype. The CDR3 DNA reads TGTGCCAGCAGCCGCGGTGGCAGGGAAGAGACCCAGTACTTC. Translated, it gives CASSRGGREETQYF. The rearrangement uses TRBV7-3 and TRBJ2-5; weak D call: TRBD1 (5 bases). Per germline, CDR1 SGHTA and CDR2 FQGTGA. V lost 5 bases, J lost 3 bases, and 13 bases lay in between. CDR3 length: 14 amino acids.

This chain links TRBV11-2 with TRBJ2-6, with D uncertain. This CDR3 has 17 residues. V gave up 8 bases and J gave up 0 bases, with 17 bases separating them. Germline V lookup: CDR1 SGHAT, CDR2 FQNNGV. This CDR3 reads CASAHPKAVSGANVLTF. The CDR3 DNA sequence: TGTGCCAGCGCCCACCCCAAGGCAGTCTCTGGGGCCAACGTCCTGACTTTC. The entire variable domain, with the rest obtained from reference TRBV11-2 and TRBJ2-6, is as follows: EAGVAQSPRYKIIEKRQSVAFWCNPISGHATLYWYQQILGQGPKLLIQFQNNGVVDDSQLPKDRFSAERLKGVDSTLKIQPAKLEDSAVYLCASAHPKAVSGANVLTFGAGSRLTVL.

The genes are TRBV24-1 and TRBJ1-1; D uncertain. CDR1 KGHDR and CDR2 SFDVKD come from the germline V gene. This CDR3 region has 12 residues. The V end lost 9 bases, the J end lost 1 base, and 8 bases lay between the germline ends. Here the CDR3 DNA reads TGTGCCACCTCTCTTGGGAACACTGAAGCTTTCTTT. It codes for CATSLGNTEAFF.

This clonotype turned up a few times. DNA of the CDR3: TGTGCCATCAACGGGGACAAGACAGGAAACACAGATACGCAGTATTTT. It codes for CAINGDKTGNTDTQYF. V usage is TRBV10-3 and J usage is TRBJ2-3; possible D gene TRBD1, 6 bases. With 7 bases removed from V and 2 bases from J, the gap between germline ends came to 19 bases. This CDR3 is built from 16 residues. Looked up from germline, CDR1 is ENHRY and CDR2 is SYGVKD.

This clonotype showed up many times. The chain uses TRBV20-1 and TRBJ2-2; possible D gene TRBD2, 7 bases. V was pared by 5 bases and J by 4 bases, with 14 bases between. The length of the CDR3 is 14 residues. CDR1 and CDR2 (germline): DFQATT, SNEGSKA (reference sequence). CDR3 sequence reads: CSAVSGGSTGELFF. CDR3 nucleotides: TGCAGTGCTGTCTCGGGGGGCTCCACCGGGGAGCTGTTTTTT.

This clonotype was seen just once. This chain uses TRBV15 with TRBJ2-5; D possibly corresponds to TRBD1 (6 bases). The germline V gene encodes CDR1 LNHNV and CDR2 YYDKDF (reference sequence). The V end lost 0 bases, the J end lost 4 bases, and 12 bases lay between the germline ends. The CDR3 covers 15 residues. For the CDR3, the DNA is TGTGCCACCAGCAGAGATATGGGGGCGTCAGAGACCCAGTACTTC. Its protein product is CATSRDMGASETQYF.

The CDR3 DNA sequence: TGTGCCAGCAGCCCAACCATAGGCGGCACAGATACGCAGTATTTT. Amino acids: CASSPTIGGTDTQYF. The chain combines TRBV7-9 with TRBJ2-3; no reliable D call. Germline V gives CDR1 SEHNR, CDR2 FQNEAQ (reference sequence). The ends were cut back, 5 bases at V and 1 base at J, with 13 bases in the middle. The CDR3 length is 15 residues.